This T cell receptor beta chain was identified during a study of beta chain features in type 1 diabetes. Study-wide context: The study found patients and healthy donors alike in age, gender and cell yields.

Points from the study as a whole: Whatever favoring of shorter templates PCR might show would apply equally to patients and controls. The naive, central memory and Treg TCRB repertoires of patients appeared to be more similar to one another than those of healthy donors. Junctions at VDJ sites from type 1 diabetes patients had fewer insertions and more deletions.

Isolated RNA was reverse transcribed in full, so expressed TCRB transcripts were sequenced. Generated by immunoSEQ multiplex PCR, the TCRdb table keeps only in-frame clones and is missing some. There are approximately 170,000 clones in the sample; roughly 9.1% occur only once, and 2% to 3% lies in the top ten. As to this clone: Antigen unknown.

The clonotype was recovered from a woman between 18 and 29 years old in good health. The specimen sequenced was central memory CD4+ T cells from blood.

The CDR3 spells CASSLEALAASYEQYF. In DNA form, the CDR3 reads TGTGCCAGCAGCTTAGAAGCCCTAGCGGCCTCCTACGAGCAGTACTTC. This chain links TRBV7-9 with TRBJ2-7; TRBD2 aligns across 7 bases. The germline V gene has CDR1 SEHNR and CDR2 FQNEAQ (reference sequence). The J segment lost 0 bases and the V segment lost 1 base, leaving 6 bases of the junction unmatched. The CDR3 is made up of 16 amino acids.